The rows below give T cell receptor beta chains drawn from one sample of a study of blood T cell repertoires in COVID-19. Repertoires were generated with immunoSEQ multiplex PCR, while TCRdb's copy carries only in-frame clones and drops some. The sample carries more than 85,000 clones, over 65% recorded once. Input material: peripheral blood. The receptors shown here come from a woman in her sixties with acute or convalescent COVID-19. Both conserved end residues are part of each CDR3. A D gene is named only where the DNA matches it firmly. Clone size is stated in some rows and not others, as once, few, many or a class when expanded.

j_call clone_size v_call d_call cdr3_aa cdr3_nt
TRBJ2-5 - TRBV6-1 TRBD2 CASSEGGGSRETQYF TGTGCCAGCAGTGAGGGGGGGGGAAGTCGAGAGACCCAGTACTTC
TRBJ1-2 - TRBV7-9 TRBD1 CASIRGQGGSLGGYTF TGTGCCAGCATCCGAGGACAGGGTGGATCCTTAGGTGGCTACACCTTC
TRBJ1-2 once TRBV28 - CASSSQQGRGYTF TGTGCCAGCAGTTCTCAACAGGGACGTGGCTACACCTTC
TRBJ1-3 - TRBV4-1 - CASSQEGEAGRRNTIYF TGCGCCAGCAGCCAAGAAGGAGAGGCGGGGCGGAGAAACACCATATATTTT
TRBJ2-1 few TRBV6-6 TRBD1 CASSGQGRGNEQFF TGTGCCAGCAGTGGACAGGGTCGTGGCAATGAGCAGTTCTTC
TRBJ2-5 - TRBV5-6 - CASNSGRGQPETQYF TGTGCCAGCAACTCCGGAAGGGGCCAGCCGGAGACCCAGTACTTC
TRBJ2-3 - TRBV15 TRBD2 CATSRDRLAGDTQYF TGTGCCACCAGCAGAGATAGACTAGCGGGAGATACGCAGTATTTT
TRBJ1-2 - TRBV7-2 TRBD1 CASSLGGTGRFYGYTF TGTGCCAGCAGCTTAGGCGGGACAGGGAGGTTCTATGGCTACACCTTC
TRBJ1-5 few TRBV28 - CASSFYRGGDQPQHF TGTGCCAGCAGTTTTTATCGGGGGGGGGATCAGCCCCAGCATTTT
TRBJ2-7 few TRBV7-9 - CASSPDPHQGLSSYEQYF TGTGCCAGCAGTCCAGACCCCCATCAGGGGCTTAGCTCCTACGAGCAGTACTTC
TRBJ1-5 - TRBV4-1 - CASSQILRGGDQPQHF TGCGCCAGCAGCCAAATACTCCGAGGGGGGGATCAGCCCCAGCATTTT
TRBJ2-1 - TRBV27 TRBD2 CASSLYPGGTWQEQFF TGTGCCAGCAGTTTATATCCGGGGGGGACCTGGCAGGAGCAGTTCTTC
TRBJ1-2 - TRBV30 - CAWTRQRSGYTF TGTGCCTGGACCCGTCAGCGTTCCGGCTACACCTTC
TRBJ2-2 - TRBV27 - CASSLVRSNTGELFF TGTGCCAGCAGTTTAGTACGGTCGAACACCGGGGAGCTGTTTTTT
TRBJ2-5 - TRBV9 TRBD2 CASSRAGTQETQYF TGTGCCAGCTCCCGAGCGGGGACCCAAGAGACCCAGTACTTC
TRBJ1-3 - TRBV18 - CASSQWAWARNTIYF TGTGCCAGCTCACAATGGGCCTGGGCTCGAAACACCATATATTTT